Shown below are 28 T cell receptor beta chains from a single sample sequenced in a study of T cells in Graves' hyperthyroidism and ophthalmopathy. What was amplified from RNA transcripts were TCR beta CDR3 regions. HTBI primers were used for first-round RT-PCR of the TCR CDR3. Via MiXCR, TCRdb re-called the multiplex PCR reads, giving one row per CDR3 protein. There are about 46,000 distinct CDR3 sequences in the sample; 45% to 50% occur only once, and approximately 30% lies in the top ten. Sequencing was carried out using peripheral blood or thyroid tissue (not recorded which). The source of these receptors is a woman aged 45 to 65 with Graves' hyperthyroidism.

Notes on this clonotype: With a much larger clone just one base away, this may be a read error. This likely comes from a read error, as the CDR3 has no conserved phenylalanine or tryptophan at its end. This rearrangement joins TRBV4-2 to TRBJ1-1, with D unclear. This CDR3 comprises 14 residues. Germline CDR1 and CDR2: LGHNA and YNFKEQ. V lost 4 bases to trimming and J lost 8 bases, with 17 bases between them. CDR3 coding DNA: TGTGCCAGCAGCCTTATAGGAGCGAAGTCGGAAGCTTTCTCT. Protein sequence: CASSLIGAKSEAFS.

Concerning this clonotype: A much larger clone is a single base away; this may be a read error. This chain joins TRBV28 and TRBJ1-5; the D gene is possibly TRBD1 (6 bases). Germline V gene sequence: CDR1 MDHEN, CDR2 SYDVKM. The CDR3 has 13 residues. The CDR3 spells CASGLRGNQPQHF. The CDR3 DNA sequence: TGTGCCAGCGGTTTGAGGGGGAATCAGCCCCAGCATTTT.

Turning to this clonotype: One junction end does not reproduce the germline sequence, and a read error may be involved. The V gene is TRBV7-9, the J gene TRBJ1-5; D remains unclear. CDR3 size: 15 residues. Germline V CDR1 and CDR2: SEHNR, FQNEAQ (reference sequence). CDR3 sequence reads: CAGSSSRKGNQPQHF. As DNA, the CDR3 is TGTGCCGGCAGCTCTAGTCGTAAGGGCAATCAGCCCCAGCATTTT.

This clonotype is judged medium-sized (0.01 to 0.1%). The chain employs TRBV29-1 and TRBJ1-1; a weak D match, TRBD1 (6 bases). V dropped 7 bases and J dropped 1 base, with 16 bases sitting between them. CDR1 SQVTM and CDR2 ANQGSEA come from the germline V gene. The CDR3 runs 14 residues. The CDR3 loop reads CSAQRRDTNTEAFF. The CDR3 bases are TGCAGCGCCCAACGACGGGACACGAACACTGAAGCTTTCTTT.

Ten or more counts support this clonotype. This chain connects TRBV9 to TRBJ1-1; D gene uncertain. Per the germline V gene, CDR1 is SGDLS and CDR2 is YYNGEE. The V end lost 0 bases, the J end lost 1 base, and 10 bases lay between the germline ends. This CDR3 spans 15 amino acids. The DNA for the CDR3 is TGTGCCAGCAGCGTAGGGGGTGGACCGAACACTGAAGCTTTCTTT. This sequence encodes CASSVGGGPNTEAFF.

The rearrangement links TRBV7-3 to TRBJ2-6, with 12 nucleotides matching TRBD1. Per the germline V gene, CDR1 is SGHTA and CDR2 is FQGTGA. The V and J ends lost 5 bases and 2 bases, in that order; junction bases with no gene match: 4. The CDR3 has 17 residues. CDR3 sequence: CASSPGTGGTGANVLTF. The DNA of the CDR3 is TGTGCCAGCAGCCCCGGGACAGGGGGCACTGGGGCCAACGTCCTGACTTTC. The variable domain in full, with the rest retrieved from reference TRBV7-3 and TRBJ2-6, is GAGVSQTPSNKVTEKGKYVELRCDPISGHTALYWYRQSLGQGPEFLIYFQGTGAADDSGLPNDRFFAVRPEGSVSTLKIQRTERGDSAVYLCASSPGTGGTGANVLTFGAGSRLTVL.

As for this clonotype: This may arise from a read error, as a much more abundant clone is one base away. The chain combines TRBV20-1 with TRBJ2-3, with TRBD2 identical over 12 bases. The length of the CDR3 is 15 residues. CDR1 and CDR2 from the germline V gene are DFQATT and SNEGSKA (reference sequence). J lost 3 bases, V lost 4 bases, and 5 bases had no gene match. CDR3 in amino acids: CSANATSGRTDTQYF. The DNA for the CDR3 is TGCAGTGCTAACGCGACTAGCGGGAGAACAGATACGCAGTATTTT.

This clonotype was counted ten times or more. The genes are TRBV7-2 and TRBJ2-7; the D gene could be TRBD1 or TRBD2 (5 bases each). CDR3 length: 14 amino acids. The V end was cut by 0 bases, the J end by 2 bases, with 8 bases between. Germline CDR1 SGHTA, CDR2 FQGNSA. In DNA form, the CDR3 reads TGTGCCAGCAGCTTAGCACTAGGGGCCTACGAGCAGTACTTC. It codes for CASSLALGAYEQYF.

The sample holds many counts of this clonotype. The rearrangement links TRBV20-1 to TRBJ2-7; 9 nucleotides agree with TRBD1. CDR1 and CDR2 (germline): DFQATT, SNEGSKA (reference sequence). Trimming removed 1 base from V and 1 base from J; junction bases left unmatched: 11. The CDR3 spans 17 residues. CDR3 coding DNA: TGCAGTGCTAGAGGAGGACAAGGGACAGGGAATTCCTACGAGCAGTACTTC. It encodes CSARGGQGTGNSYEQYF.

The rearrangement uses TRBV7-3 and TRBJ2-5, with D perhaps TRBD1 (6 bases). Trimming left V 5 bases short and J 11 bases short, with 15 bases between. The CDR3 sequence is 12 residues long. The germline CDR1 and CDR2 sequences are SGHTA and FQGTGA. CDR3 DNA sequence: TGTGCCAGCAGCCCCAAAGGTGGGACACAGTACTTC. Translating gives CASSPKGGTQYF.

This clonotype is categorized as large. The gene calls are TRBV20-1 and TRBJ2-7, with 12 bases fitting TRBD2. V dropped 3 bases and J dropped 3; count of bases not matched to a gene: 3. From germline, CDR1 is DFQATT and CDR2 SNEGSKA (reference sequence). CDR3 length: 14 residues. The CDR3 protein is CSASGLAGIYEQYF. The CDR3 nucleotides read TGCAGTGCTAGTGGACTAGCGGGAATCTACGAGCAGTACTTC.

V and J are TRBV5-1 and TRBJ2-5; D not resolved. Trimming cost V 2 bases and J 1 base, with 6 bases left between them. Germline CDR1 is SGHRS and CDR2 is YFSETQ. This CDR3 region has 13 residues. The CDR3 sequence is CASSLGVQETQYF. Here the CDR3 DNA reads TGCGCCAGCAGCTTAGGAGTCCAAGAGACCCAGTACTTC.

This clonotype was detected only once. The chain joins TRBV5-1 to TRBJ1-5; D unclear. Germline V lookup: CDR1 SGHRS, CDR2 YFSETQ. CDR3 length: 12 residues. V shed 4 bases and J shed 7 bases, with 9 bases lying between them. The chain's CDR3 is CASSPTGQPQHF. The CDR3 DNA follows: TGCGCCAGCAGCCCGACGGGACAGCCCCAGCATTTT.

In its sample, this clonotype was seen many times. The gene calls are TRBV11-1 and TRBJ1-1; TRBD1 might be the D (5 bases). Germline lookup yields CDR1 SGHAT and CDR2 FQDESV (reference sequence). The length of the CDR3 is 13 residues. The V and J ends lost 3 bases and 4 bases respectively, with 9 bases between them. In DNA form, the CDR3 reads TGTGCCAGCAGCTTCTCGACAGCCACTGAAGCTTTCTTT. Its translation: CASSFSTATEAFF.

This clonotype has only one observation. Because it lacks the conserved phenylalanine or tryptophan at the end, this CDR3 is likely a read error. The chain combines TRBV29-1 with TRBJ2-6; D gene ambiguous. This CDR3 is 15 amino acids long. In germline, CDR1 is SQVTM, CDR2 ANQGSEA. CDR3 protein: CGVEVPNSGANVLTS. CDR3 DNA: TGCGGCGTTGAGGTTCCCAACTCTGGGGCCAACGTCCTGACTTCC.

This clonotype occurred many times. This chain joins TRBV7-9 and TRBJ1-1; unclear D gene. Germline assignment: CDR1 SEHNR and CDR2 FQNEAQ (reference sequence). V lost 2 bases and J lost 6, with 7 bases in between. The length of the CDR3 is 12 residues. The CDR3 loop is CASSLWGPEAFF. In DNA form, the CDR3 reads TGTGCCAGCAGCTTATGGGGTCCTGAAGCTTTCTTT. The full variable domain, its missing parts supplied by reference TRBV7-9 and TRBJ1-1, is DTGVSQNPRHKITKRGQNVTFRCDPISEHNRLYWYRQTLGQGPEFLTYFQNEAQLEKSRLLSDRFSAERPKGSFSTLEIQRTEQGDSAMYLCASSLWGPEAFFGQGTRLTVV.

This chain uses TRBV29-1 with TRBJ2-5; 16 bases line up with TRBD2. J lost 5 bases, V lost 7 bases, and 16 bases had no gene match. Germline-derived CDR1 and CDR2 are SQVTM and ANQGSEA. The CDR3 loop spans 18 amino acids. CDR3 protein: CSASGTSGRALVVETQYF. CDR3 nucleotides: TGCAGCGCATCCGGGACTAGCGGGAGGGCTTTGGTTGTGGAGACCCAGTACTTC. Full variable domain (rest looked up from reference TRBV29-1 and TRBJ2-5): SAVISQKPSRDICQRGTSLTIQCQVDSQVTMMFWYRQQPGQSLTLIATANQGSEATYESGFVIDKFPISRPNLTFSTLTVSNMSPEDSSIYLCSASGTSGRALVVETQYFGPGTRLLVL.

This clonotype was seen ten or more times. This chain uses TRBV10-3 with TRBJ1-1, with 8 bases matching TRBD1. The CDR3 is made up of 14 amino acids. V dropped 6 bases and J dropped 5; count of bases not matched to a gene: 8. Germline lookup yields CDR1 ENHRY and CDR2 SYGVKD. The CDR3 nucleotides read TGTGCCATCAGGGCCGCAGGGGGCCGAACTGAAGCTTTCTTT. Amino acid sequence: CAIRAAGGRTEAFF.

CDR3 in DNA: TGTGCCAGCAGCAGTCGAGGCACTGAAGCTTTCTTT. Translation gives CASSSRGTEAFF. The rearrangement uses TRBV7-9 and TRBJ1-1; D call uncertain. Germline V lookup: CDR1 SEHNR, CDR2 FQNEAQ (reference sequence). The V end lost 5 bases, the J end lost 4 bases, and 8 bases lay between the germline ends. This CDR3 contains 12 residues.

About this clonotype: A read error may account for a junction end that differs from germline. The J gene is TRBJ1-1, the V gene TRBV28, with TRBD1 matching over 7 bases. Germline CDR1 reads MDHEN; CDR2 reads SYDVKM. The CDR3 has 12 residues. The CDR3 DNA reads TGTGCCAGCAGACGGGGACAGACTGAAGCTTCCTTT. This translates into CASRRGQTEASF.

This clonotype showed up many times. The CDR3 sequence: CASSPTGGRDGELFF. The CDR3 nucleotides read TGTGCCAGCAGCCCCACAGGGGGCAGGGACGGGGAGCTGTTTTTT. The chain is built from TRBV7-3 and TRBJ2-2, with 9 bases identical to TRBD1. V was clipped by 5 bases and J by 7 bases; unmatched bases: 8. Germline V gene sequence: CDR1 SGHTA, CDR2 FQGTGA. This CDR3 spans 15 amino acids.

The chain employs TRBV28 and TRBJ2-7, with 8 bases identical to TRBD1. The length of the CDR3 is 16 residues. Germline CDR1 is MDHEN and CDR2 is SYDVKM. The junction had 10 bases not matched to a gene; V was cut back by 2 bases and J by 4 bases. The CDR3 is CASSLTTPGQAYEQYF. In nucleotides, the CDR3 is TGTGCCAGCAGTTTAACGACTCCGGGACAGGCGTACGAGCAGTACTTC.

The rearrangement uses TRBV7-3 and TRBJ1-5, with D unclear. Trimming cost V 2 bases and J 11 bases, with 13 bases left between them. This CDR3 has 13 amino acids. Germline values: CDR1 SGHTA, CDR2 FQGTGA. As DNA, the CDR3 is TGTGCCAGCAGCTTAGCGGGAGGAGAGACCCAGCATTTT. Residues: CASSLAGGETQHF. The complete variable domain, with remaining parts taken from reference TRBV7-3 and TRBJ1-5, reads GAGVSQTPSNKVTEKGKYVELRCDPISGHTALYWYRQSLGQGPEFLIYFQGTGAADDSGLPNDRFFAVRPEGSVSTLKIQRTERGDSAVYLCASSLAGGETQHFGDGTRLSIL.

This clonotype was seen repeatedly, ten times or more. The chain is built from TRBV28 and TRBJ1-5, with D possibly matching TRBD1 (6 bases). V lost 6 bases to trimming and J lost 2 bases, with 11 bases between them. CDR1 and CDR2 (germline): MDHEN, SYDVKM. CDR3 length: 14 amino acids. CDR3 sequence reads: CASSQDSRNQPQHF. DNA for the CDR3: TGTGCCAGCAGCCAGGACAGTCGCAATCAGCCCCAGCATTTT.

Turning to this clonotype: Because the CDR3's place on the DNA is in doubt, the DNA is left out and the CDR3 is given as listed by TCRdb. The gene calls are TRBV29-1 and TRBJ2-7; TRBD2 is the table's D call, not checked against the DNA. Germline V lookup: CDR1 SQVTM, CDR2 ANQGSEA. Inclusive of both ends, the CDR3 amounts to 16 amino acids. The CDR3 sequence: CSVEGRDYGYTFGQYF.

This clonotype was seen repeatedly, ten times or more. V usage is TRBV20-1 and J usage is TRBJ2-7, with a weak D call TRBD1 (6 bases). The germline V gene has CDR1 DFQATT and CDR2 SNEGSKA (reference sequence). V was trimmed by 1 base and J by 3 bases, leaving 10 bases between them. This CDR3 region has 13 residues. CDR3 loop: CSARGQAGYEQYF. For the CDR3, the DNA is TGCAGTGCTAGAGGACAGGCCGGCTACGAGCAGTACTTC.

This clonotype has a handful of counts. The chain has TRBV7-2 and TRBJ2-1; 8 bases are shared with TRBD2. CDR1 is SGHTA and CDR2 is FQGNSA in the germline V gene. The trim removed 0 bases at V and 3 bases at J, leaving 4 bases unmatched. This CDR3 spans 16 amino acids. CDR3 nucleotides: TGTGCCAGCAGCTTAGCGGGGGCGGGGGGCTACAATGAGCAGTTCTTC. Its translation: CASSLAGAGGYNEQFF.

This chain links TRBV9 with TRBJ1-2, with 9 bases matching TRBD1. This CDR3 contains 13 residues. With 4 bases clipped from V and 3 bases from J, the junction kept 1 base outside the gene matches. CDR1 is SGDLS, CDR2 YYNGEE, per germline. The CDR3 protein is CASSHRGHYGYTF. The CDR3 DNA reads TGTGCCAGCAGCCACAGGGGGCACTATGGCTACACCTTC.